This TCR beta chain was sequenced during a study of blood T cell repertoires in COVID-19. For the study at large: COVID-19 samples collected from the United States, Italy and Spain covered acute and convalescent phases.

Assay: immunoSEQ multiplex PCR; the TCRdb copy retains only in-frame clones and omits some. The table includes roughly 110,000 clones, approximately 90% detected once. Trimming stripped 0 bases from V and 8 bases from J, with 20 bases between. From germline, CDR1 is SGHDN and CDR2 FVKESK. The CDR3 extends over 17 amino acids. This receptor was obtained from a human donor with acute or convalescent COVID-19. The donor label of this sample is uncertain. Sequencing was done on a sample of peripheral blood. The rearrangement uses TRBV14 and TRBJ2-1; D is possibly TRBD2 (7 bases). For the CDR3, the DNA is TGTGCCAGCAGCCAAGATAGCCTAAGCGGGACAAAACATGAGCAGTTCTTC. This gives the protein CASSQDSLSGTKHEQFF.